Presented here are 11 T cell receptor beta chains from one specimen sequenced in a study of blood T cells in healthy people across ages. Through a sample-barcoded 5' primer and a J-beta primer mix, a second PCR was run for roughly 6 to 12 cycles. TCRdb ran MiXCR on the 5' RACE reads and lists one entry per CDR3 protein. The sample has 650,000 to 950,000 distinct CDR3 sequences, 44% seen once. Material: blood. All receptors derive from a man aged 60 to 75 in good health.

The CDR3 DNA reads TGTGCCAGCAGCTTATCCGAGGACGGGGGCTACACCTTC. Protein sequence: CASSLSEDGGYTF. The genes are TRBV7-2 and TRBJ1-2; D unresolved. Germline V gene data show CDR1 as SGHTA and CDR2 as FQGNSA. V was cut by 2 bases and J by 8 bases, with 12 bases left in between. This CDR3 contains 13 residues.

J is TRBJ1-6 and V is TRBV11-2; D is uncertain. Germline V gene sequence: CDR1 SGHAT, CDR2 FQNNGV. V lost 5 bases and J lost 7, with 15 bases in between. The CDR3 has 15 residues. CDR3: CASSQTRGSNSPLHF. CDR3 bases: TGTGCCAGCAGCCAAACTCGTGGTTCGAATTCACCCCTCCACTTT.

This clonotype was counted only a few times. The J gene is TRBJ2-2, the V gene TRBV4-3; no clear D gene. With 6 bases removed from V and 0 bases from J, the gap between germline ends came to 14 bases. The CDR3 covers 16 residues. Germline-derived CDR1 and CDR2 are LGHNA and YSLEER. The chain's CDR3 is CASSLHRNANTGELFF. DNA of the CDR3: TGCGCCAGCAGTCTACACCGCAACGCGAACACCGGGGAGCTGTTTTTT.

This chain links TRBV9 with TRBJ2-7; 7 nucleotides line up with TRBD2. Germline V gives CDR1 SGDLS, CDR2 YYNGEE. Germline trimming cut 4 bases from V and 6 bases from J; bases unmatched to any gene: 10. The CDR3 spans 14 residues. As DNA, the CDR3 is TGTGCCAGCAGCATAGGTGCGGGGGTTTCCGAGCAGTACTTC. Its protein is CASSIGAGVSEQYF.

V gene TRBV6-5 combines with J gene TRBJ2-7; TRBD2 matches 11 bases. The germline gives CDR1 MNHEY, CDR2 SVGAGI. CDR3 size: 14 residues. Losses at the gene ends were 5 bases for V and 3 bases for J; bases not matched to a gene: 3. CDR3 amino acids: CASSPSGGFYEQYF. The CDR3 bases are TGTGCCAGCAGTCCTAGCGGGGGGTTCTACGAGCAGTACTTC.

This clonotype was seen only a few times. The chain links TRBV6-6 to TRBJ1-5; D is undetermined. Trimming took off 3 bases at V and 6 bases at J, with 12 bases between the two ends. The CDR3 covers 14 residues. The germline V gene has CDR1 MNHNY and CDR2 SVGAGI (reference sequence). For the CDR3, the DNA is TGTGCCAGCAGTTATGTACAGTCGGGTCAGCCCCAGCATTTT. It translates to CASSYVQSGQPQHF.

The V call is TRBV19, the J call TRBJ1-2, with D unclear. This CDR3 has 15 amino acids. Germline lookup yields CDR1 LNHDA and CDR2 SQIVND (reference sequence). Trimming shortened V by 3 bases and J by 4 bases, and 15 bases separated the two germline ends. The CDR3 region is CASSISPAAPYGYTF. Here the CDR3 DNA reads TGTGCCAGTAGTATTTCGCCGGCAGCGCCCTATGGCTACACCTTC.

The chain recombines TRBV11-2 with TRBJ2-3; 12 bases are a match to TRBD2. V lost 2 bases and J lost 6; bases outside the gene matches: 3. Germline CDR1 SGHAT, CDR2 FQNNGV. This CDR3 contains 15 residues. The CDR3 sequence: CASSLRTSGVDTQYF. The CDR3 DNA reads TGTGCCAGCAGCTTACGGACTAGCGGGGTCGATACGCAGTATTTT.

In its sample, this clonotype was seen a few times. V gene TRBV20-1 combines with J gene TRBJ2-7, with TRBD2 identical over 8 bases. This CDR3 region has 16 residues. With V trimmed by 0 bases and J by 4 bases, 11 bases remained unmatched. Germline V gene lookup returns CDR1 DFQATT and CDR2 SNEGSKA (reference sequence). The DNA for the CDR3 is TGCAGTGCTAGAGATTCCTCCGGGGGGGCCCCTTACGAGCAGTACTTC. Protein: CSARDSSGGAPYEQYF.

The gene calls are TRBV12-3 or TRBV12-4 and TRBJ2-7, with TRBD2 identical over 12 bases. The CDR3 spans 15 residues. V shed 5 bases and J 3 bases; nucleotides not matched to a gene: 5. CDR3 loop: CASSPGLAGYYEQYF. The CDR3 DNA is TGTGCCAGCAGTCCTGGACTAGCGGGGTACTACGAGCAGTACTTC.

The chain combines TRBV7-2 with TRBJ1-4; D call uncertain. V gave up 1 base and J gave up 4 bases, with 13 bases separating them. This CDR3 has 16 amino acids. Per the germline V gene, CDR1 is SGHTA and CDR2 is FQGNSA. Written as DNA, the CDR3 is TGTGCCAGCAGCTTAGGACCCGCAGCCCATAATGAAAAACTGTTTTTT. Residues: CASSLGPAAHNEKLFF. Using reference TRBV7-2 and TRBJ1-4 for the parts outside the CDR3, the full variable domain is GAGVSQSPSNKVTEKGKDVELRCDPISGHTALYWYRQSLGQGLEFLIYFQGNSAPDKSGLPSDRFSAERTGGSVSTLTIQRTQQEDSAVYLCASSLGPAAHNEKLFFGSGTQLSVL.